The 19 T cell receptor beta chains below come from one sample, sequenced in a study of shared clonotypes between healthy human individuals. The repertoire was sequenced with immunoSEQ multiplex PCR; TCRdb's copy has only in-frame clones and lacks some. The data hold a few million clones, with about nine tenths observed a single time. Material for sequencing was naive CD4+ T cells from PBMCs. Subset indicated: CD45RA+ positively selected. These receptors came from a man aged 18 to 30 in good health. Some clones in this sample may be carry-over from other donors' samples.

This clone is a singleton in its sample. CDR3 protein: CASSLTPVGNTIYF. The CDR3 DNA sequence: TGTGCCAGCAGTTTAACGCCGGTGGGAAACACCATATATTTT. This chain uses TRBV27 with TRBJ1-3; D remains unclear. The CDR3 is 14 amino acids. V was trimmed by 2 bases and J by 4 bases, leaving 9 bases between them. CDR1 MNHEY and CDR2 SMNVEV come from the germline V gene (reference sequence).

This clone has a handful of counts. The sample has other DNA sequences that encode this CDR3 too. J is TRBJ1-1 and V is TRBV7-3, with no clear D. Per germline, CDR1 SGHTA and CDR2 FQGTGA. The CDR3 is 13 residues long. V was shortened by 3 bases and J by 1 base, with 6 bases between the two germline ends. The CDR3 sequence: CASSFRRNTEAFF. In nucleotides, the CDR3 is TGTGCCAGCAGCTTCCGGAGGAACACTGAAGCTTTCTTT.

The J gene is TRBJ1-4, the V gene TRBV5-1; D is undetermined. CDR3 length: 15 amino acids. The ends were cut back, 0 bases at V and 5 bases at J, with 11 bases in the middle. Germline values: CDR1 SGHRS, CDR2 YFSETQ. The CDR3 DNA follows: TGCGCCAGCAGCTTGGAAGGGAGATCGAATGAAAAACTGTTTTTT. This translates into CASSLEGRSNEKLFF.

The rearrangement links TRBV5-4 to TRBJ2-1; D ambiguous. The CDR3 totals 14 residues. V was cut by 6 bases and J by 0 bases, with 10 bases left in between. Germline V gene data show CDR1 as SGHNT and CDR2 as YYREEE (reference sequence). In DNA, the CDR3 is TGTGCCAGCAATGACTTAAGCTCCTACAATGAGCAGTTCTTC. Translating gives CASNDLSSYNEQFF.

The CDR3 DNA sequence: TGTGCCAGCAGCCCTCCATTGACGCCGCCGGGACAGTCTAATGAGCAGTTCTTC. Translation gives CASSPPLTPPGQSNEQFF. The V gene is TRBV5-5, the J gene TRBJ2-1, with 7 bases fitting TRBD1. Germline V CDR1 and CDR2: SGHKS, YYEKEE (reference sequence). The CDR3 is made up of 18 amino acids. The V and J ends lost 4 bases and 7 bases, in that order; junction bases with no gene match: 20.

This clone was seen a single time. This chain uses TRBV29-1 with TRBJ2-5; a weak D match, TRBD1 (6 bases). Judging by the DNA end, TRBJ2-7 fits better; the J call may be wrong. The CDR3 has 13 residues. Germline values: CDR1 SQVTM, CDR2 ANQGSEA. The CDR3 coding sequence is TGCAGCGTTCTTTGGCAGGGGCGGTACGAGCAGTACTTC. Translated, it gives CSVLWQGRYEQYF.

The rearrangement joins TRBV5-1 to TRBJ1-1, with D tentatively TRBD1 (6 bases). Germline lookup yields CDR1 SGHRS and CDR2 YFSETQ. Trimming took off 4 bases at V and 0 bases at J, with 16 bases between the two ends. There are 16 residues in the CDR3. The CDR3 region is CASSPGRGPLNTEAFF. The CDR3 DNA follows: TGCGCCAGCAGCCCGGGCCGGGGGCCGTTGAACACTGAAGCTTTCTTT.

The chain uses TRBV6-1 and TRBJ2-3; possible D gene TRBD2, 6 bases. The CDR3 is 13 amino acids. The V end was cut by 10 bases, the J end by 3 bases, with 14 bases between. Per the germline V gene, CDR1 is MNHNS and CDR2 is SASEGT. CDR3 sequence: CATATRGTDTQYF. The CDR3 nucleotides read TGTGCCACCGCGACTAGAGGAACAGATACGCAGTATTTT.

The chain uses TRBV5-6 and TRBJ2-3; perhaps TRBD2 as D (6 bases). Germline values: CDR1 SGHDT, CDR2 YYEEEE. This CDR3 is built from 13 residues. V lost 2 bases to trimming and J lost 6 bases, with 10 bases between them. In nucleotides, the CDR3 is TGTGCCAGCAGCTTTTCAGGGAGGGATACGCAGTATTTT. Its translation: CASSFSGRDTQYF.

As regards this clone: Other DNA sequences in this sample translate to the same CDR3. This chain uses TRBV18 with TRBJ2-5; D is ambiguous. The length of the CDR3 is 13 residues. Per the germline V gene, CDR1 is KGHSH and CDR2 is LQKENI. The V gene lost 1 base and the J gene lost 5 bases, with 8 bases spanning the gap. CDR3 sequence reads: CASSPLSGETQYF. The CDR3 region has the DNA TGTGCCAGCTCACCACTGTCCGGGGAGACCCAGTACTTC.

J is TRBJ2-7 and V is TRBV6-5, with D possibly being TRBD1 (5 bases). This CDR3 contains 15 residues. The germline V and J ends were trimmed by 0 bases and 4 bases, with 13 bases remaining between them. In germline, CDR1 is MNHEY, CDR2 SVGAGI. CDR3 sequence: CASSYSKGETYEQYF. The CDR3 DNA reads as TGTGCCAGCAGTTACTCGAAAGGGGAAACTTACGAGCAGTACTTC.

The chain is built from TRBV29-1 and TRBJ2-7, with 7 bases that match TRBD1. The V gene's germline CDR1 is SQVTM and CDR2 ANQGSEA. J gave up 2 bases and V 7 bases, and 8 bases lay outside the gene matches. The CDR3 spans 13 residues. The CDR3 sequence: CSAIGDSAYEQYF. CDR3 nucleotides: TGCAGCGCTATCGGGGACAGCGCCTACGAGCAGTACTTC.

This rearrangement joins TRBV7-2 to TRBJ2-5, with 7 positions matching TRBD1. Germline assignment: CDR1 SGHTA and CDR2 FQGNSA. The CDR3 has 14 amino acids. The V gene end was trimmed by 5 bases and the J gene end by 3 bases; junction bases not matched to a gene: 6. Here the CDR3 reads CASSPDRWKETQYF. The CDR3 DNA reads TGTGCCAGCAGCCCGGACAGGTGGAAAGAGACCCAGTACTTC.

The J gene is TRBJ2-1, the V gene TRBV6-5; D gene unclear. Germline-derived CDR1 and CDR2 are MNHEY and SVGAGI. CDR3 length: 15 residues. Trimming removed 5 bases at V and 0 bases at J, with 11 bases between. CDR3 nucleotide sequence: TGTGCCAGCAGTCCCAAGGGTGCCTCCTACAATGAGCAGTTCTTC. It translates to CASSPKGASYNEQFF.

This sequence joins TRBV7-8 and TRBJ2-3, with 11 bases fitting TRBD2. The germline gives CDR1 SGHVS, CDR2 FQNEAQ. V lost 5 bases, J lost 5 bases, and 6 bases stayed unmatched. The CDR3 has 15 residues. CDR3 region: CASSVISGGGDTQYF. CDR3 nucleotide sequence: TGTGCCAGCAGCGTGATTAGCGGGGGGGGAGATACGCAGTATTTT. The whole variable domain, filled in from reference TRBV7-8 and TRBJ2-3, reads GAGVSQSPRYKVAKRGQDVALRCDPISGHVSLFWYQQALGQGPEFLTYFQNEAQLDKSGLPSDRFFAERPEGSVSTLKIQRTQQEDSAVYLCASSVISGGGDTQYFGPGTRLTVL.

The rearrangement links TRBV19 to TRBJ1-1; D remains ambiguous. V was pared by 1 base and J by 4 bases, with 13 bases between. Germline values: CDR1 LNHDA, CDR2 SQIVND (reference sequence). The CDR3 is 15 amino acids. The CDR3 coding sequence is TGTGCCAGTAGTATAGGTTCCGGCGTGGGCACTGAAGCTTTCTTT. As protein: CASSIGSGVGTEAFF.

The J gene is TRBJ2-3, the V gene TRBV4-3; D is tentatively TRBD1 or TRBD2 (5 bases each). This CDR3 is built from 18 residues. The V and J ends lost 0 bases and 0 bases respectively, with 16 bases between them. CDR1 and CDR2 (germline): LGHNA, YSLEER. CDR3 nucleotides: TGCGCCAGCAGCCAAGATCGAGGGACCAAAAGTAGCACAGATACGCAGTATTTT. Translating gives CASSQDRGTKSSTDTQYF.

The chain couples TRBV19 to TRBJ1-3, with TRBD1 as a possible D gene (5 bases). Germline V CDR1 and CDR2: LNHDA, SQIVND (reference sequence). This CDR3 contains 18 residues. The V end lost 5 bases, the J end lost 0 bases, and 20 bases lay between the germline ends. CDR3: CASSPQSYRTSSGNTIYF. Here the CDR3 DNA reads TGTGCCAGTAGTCCTCAATCCTACCGGACATCCTCTGGAAACACCATATATTTT.

The chain combines TRBV19 with TRBJ1-1, with D possibly being TRBD1 (5 bases). CDR3 length equals 15 residues. V lost 0 bases, J lost 0 bases, and 8 bases lay in between. CDR1 and CDR2 from the germline V gene are LNHDA and SQIVND (reference sequence). CDR3: CASSIEGTVNTEAFF. CDR3 DNA: TGTGCCAGTAGTATAGAAGGGACGGTGAACACTGAAGCTTTCTTT.